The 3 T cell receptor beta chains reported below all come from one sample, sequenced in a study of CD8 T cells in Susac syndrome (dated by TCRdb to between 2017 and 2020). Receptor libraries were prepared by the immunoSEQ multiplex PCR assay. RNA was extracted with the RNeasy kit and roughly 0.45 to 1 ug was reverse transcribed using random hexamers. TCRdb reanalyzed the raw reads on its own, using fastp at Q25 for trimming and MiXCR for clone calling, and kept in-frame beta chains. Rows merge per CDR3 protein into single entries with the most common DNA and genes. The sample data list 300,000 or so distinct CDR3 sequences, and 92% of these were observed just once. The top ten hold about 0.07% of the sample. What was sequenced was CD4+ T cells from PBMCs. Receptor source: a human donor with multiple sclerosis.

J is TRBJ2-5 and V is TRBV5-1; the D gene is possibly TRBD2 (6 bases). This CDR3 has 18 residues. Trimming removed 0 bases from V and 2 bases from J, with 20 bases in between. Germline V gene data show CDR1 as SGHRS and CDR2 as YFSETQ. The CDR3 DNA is TGCGCCAGCAGCTTGGCCCTGGGAGCGGAGGGCTTTCAAGAGACCCAGTACTTC. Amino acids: CASSLALGAEGFQETQYF. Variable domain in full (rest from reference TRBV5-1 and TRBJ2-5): KAGVTQTPRYLIKTRGQQVTLSCSPISGHRSVSWYQQTPGQGLQFLFEYFSETQRNKGNFPGRFSGRQFSNSRSEMNVSTLELGDSALYLCASSLALGAEGFQETQYFGPGTRLLVL.

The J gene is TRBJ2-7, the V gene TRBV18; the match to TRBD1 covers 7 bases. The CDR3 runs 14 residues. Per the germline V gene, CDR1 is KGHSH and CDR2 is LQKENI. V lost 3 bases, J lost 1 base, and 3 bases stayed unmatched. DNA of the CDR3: TGTGCCAGCTCACCTTGGGACAGTTCCTACGAGCAGTACTTC. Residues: CASSPWDSSYEQYF.

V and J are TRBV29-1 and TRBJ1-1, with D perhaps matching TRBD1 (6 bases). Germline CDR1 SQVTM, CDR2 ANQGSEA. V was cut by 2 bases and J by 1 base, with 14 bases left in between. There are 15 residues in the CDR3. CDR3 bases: TGCAGCGTTGAACCGACAGGCCTCGGGAACACTGAAGCTTTCTTT. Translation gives CSVEPTGLGNTEAFF.